A single sample is the source of the 30 T cell receptor beta chains below, sequenced in a study of T-cell reconstitution after alpha-beta-depleted transplantation in children. A TCRbeta library incorporating unique molecular identifiers was prepared. Each CDR3 protein is one row after TCRdb ran MiXCR on the PCR reads. This table has hundreds of thousands of distinct CDR3 sequences, 13% appearing once. Sequencing used PBMCs, mostly from graft donor cells, obtained 360 days after TCRalphabeta/CD19-depleted stem cell transplant. The receptors originated from a male patient younger than 18 who had a stem cell transplant for acute myeloid leukemia, so the T cells may come from the graft donor.

This clonotype was seen at least ten times. This chain connects TRBV5-1 to TRBJ2-3; 15 nucleotides match TRBD2. J gave up 4 bases and V 4 bases, and 7 bases lay outside the gene matches. The CDR3 totals 17 residues. The germline gives CDR1 SGHRS, CDR2 YFSETQ. CDR3 residues: CASSGRTSGRVADTQYF. DNA for the CDR3: TGCGCCAGCAGCGGGCGGACTAGCGGGAGGGTGGCAGATACGCAGTATTTT.

V and J are TRBV7-9 and TRBJ1-4; TRBD1 agrees at 7 bases. CDR3 length: 14 residues. Germline V CDR1 and CDR2: SEHNR, FQNEAQ (reference sequence). J lost 8 bases, V lost 2 bases, and 5 bases had no gene match. The CDR3 DNA follows: TGTGCCAGCAGCTTAAGGACAGGCGGGGAAAAACTGTTTTTT. This codes for CASSLRTGGEKLFF.

This chain's CDR3 is CAICPGGYEQYF. CDR3 DNA sequence: TGTGCCATCTGTCCGGGGGGATACGAGCAGTACTTC. The genes are TRBV2 and TRBJ2-7, with 7 positions matching TRBD2. V trimming: 10 bases; J trimming: 4 bases; junction bases outside the gene matches: 7. Germline CDR1 SNHLY, CDR2 FYNNEI. The CDR3 sequence is 12 residues long.

This clonotype occurred a few times. The CDR3, as DNA: TGTGCCAGCAGTTACGTCCGGGACGGACTGTTCGAGCAGTACTTC. It encodes CASSYVRDGLFEQYF. The rearrangement links TRBV6-2 or TRBV6-3 to TRBJ2-7, with D perhaps being TRBD1 or TRBD2 (5 bases each). Germline V gene data show CDR1 as MNHEY and CDR2 as SVGEGT. V dropped 2 bases and J dropped 6 bases, with 17 bases sitting between them. The CDR3 runs to 15 residues.

The rearrangement uses TRBV28 and TRBJ2-7, with 7 bases that match TRBD1. Germline CDR1 reads MDHEN; CDR2 reads SYDVKM. V was pared by 7 bases and J by 3 bases, with 15 bases of the junction left unmatched. The CDR3 consists of 16 residues. The CDR3 nucleotides are TGTGCCAGCAAAGGGCCCCAGGGGGAAATCAGCTACGAGCAGTACTTC. Translated, it gives CASKGPQGEISYEQYF.

The chain uses TRBV15 and TRBJ2-1; D uncertain. CDR3 length: 13 residues. The germline V and J ends were trimmed by 0 bases and 15 bases, with 15 bases remaining between them. Germline V lookup: CDR1 LNHNV, CDR2 YYDKDF (reference sequence). CDR3 region: CATSRDAWMTGFF. CDR3 in DNA: TGTGCCACCAGCAGAGATGCCTGGATGACGGGGTTCTTC. Drawing the rest from reference TRBV15 and TRBJ2-1, the complete variable domain is DAMVIQNPRYQVTQFGKPVTLSCSQTLNHNVMYWYQQKSSQAPKLLFHYYDKDFNNEADTPDNFQSRRPNTSFCFLDIRSPGLGDTAMYLCATSRDAWMTGFFGPGTRLTVL.

This clonotype occurred a few times. The CDR3 region is CASSPGTSGNYNEQFF. The DNA of the CDR3 is TGTGCCAGCAGTCCCGGGACTAGCGGGAACTACAATGAGCAGTTCTTC. The V gene is TRBV27, the J gene TRBJ2-1; 13 bases fit TRBD2. V lost 5 bases, J lost 3 bases, and 4 bases stayed unmatched. The CDR3 loop spans 16 amino acids. Germline CDR1 reads MNHEY; CDR2 reads SMNVEV (reference sequence).

There are a few counts of this clonotype. The V gene is TRBV7-3, the J gene TRBJ2-1; TRBD2 matches 16 bases. V dropped 11 bases and J dropped 2; count of bases not matched to a gene: 3. CDR1 is SGHTA and CDR2 is FQGTGA in the germline V gene. The CDR3 contains 15 residues. CDR3 coding DNA: TGTGCCTCGGGACTAGCGGGAGGGCCCTACAATGAGCAGTTCTTC. Translation: CASGLAGGPYNEQFF.

This clonotype was seen a handful of times. The chain has TRBV12-3 or TRBV12-4 and TRBJ1-2; D not certain. The ends were cut back, 6 bases at V and 2 bases at J, with 13 bases in the middle. The CDR3 consists of 14 residues. The CDR3 nucleotides read TGTGCCAGCAGCAACTCCCCCCTGAACTATGGCTACACCTTC. It translates to CASSNSPLNYGYTF.

This clonotype has a count of ten or more. This CDR3 reads CAWSGQRTAETQYF. DNA of the CDR3: TGTGCCTGGAGTGGCCAGCGGACAGCAGAGACCCAGTACTTC. This chain links TRBV30 with TRBJ2-5, with D tentatively TRBD1 (6 bases). In germline, CDR1 is GTSNPN, CDR2 SVGIG (reference sequence). CDR3 length equals 14 residues. V was pared by 1 base and J by 4 bases, with 13 bases between.

There are a few counts of this clonotype. The chain is built from TRBV20-1 and TRBJ2-1; 11 bases map to TRBD2. With 0 bases clipped from V and 4 bases from J, the junction kept 2 bases outside the gene matches. CDR3 length equals 15 residues. The germline V gene has CDR1 DFQATT and CDR2 SNEGSKA (reference sequence). The CDR3 spells CSARDSGRAYNEQFF. CDR3 sequence (DNA): TGCAGTGCTAGAGATAGCGGGAGGGCTTACAATGAGCAGTTCTTC.

This clonotype was observed a handful of times. The genes are TRBV7-9 and TRBJ1-1; no clear D gene. Germline V CDR1 and CDR2: SEHNR, FQNEAQ (reference sequence). The CDR3 contains 14 residues. Trimming left V 1 base short and J 5 bases short, with 11 bases between. For the CDR3, the DNA is TGTGCCAGCAGCTTAGTTATGGATGGAACTGAAGCTTTCTTT. It yields the protein CASSLVMDGTEAFF.

The genes are TRBV6-6 and TRBJ2-7, with TRBD2 identical over 8 bases. From germline, CDR1 is MNHNY and CDR2 SVGAGI (reference sequence). CDR3 size: 13 residues. V shed 7 bases and J 2 bases; nucleotides not matched to a gene: 4. The CDR3 coding sequence is TGTGCCAGCATCACTAGCGGTACCTACGAGCAGTACTTC. Protein product: CASITSGTYEQYF.

This clonotype has a handful of counts. The rearrangement links TRBV7-8 to TRBJ2-1; D is perhaps TRBD1 (5 bases). Germline lookup yields CDR1 SGHVS and CDR2 FQNEAQ. V lost 3 bases to trimming and J lost 6 bases, with 9 bases between them. The CDR3 is made up of 13 amino acids. CDR3 coding DNA: TGTGCCAGCAGCTTGGGGCACGTCAATGAGCAGTTCTTC. Its protein product is CASSLGHVNEQFF.

This clonotype turned up a few times. The chain carries TRBV20-1 and TRBJ2-3; D unclear. Trimming took off 6 bases at V and 2 bases at J, with 9 bases between the two ends. This CDR3 is built from 12 residues. Germline CDR1 DFQATT, CDR2 SNEGSKA (reference sequence). The CDR3 region is CSAFILTDTQYF. The DNA of the CDR3 is TGCAGTGCCTTCATACTCACAGATACGCAGTATTTT.

This clonotype was picked up a small number of times. CDR3 in DNA: TGCGCCAGCGGCGATAGGGACACTGAAGCTTTCTTT. Translating gives CASGDRDTEAFF. V and J are TRBV5-1 and TRBJ1-1; no clear D gene. Germline V lookup: CDR1 SGHRS, CDR2 YFSETQ. The CDR3 has 12 residues. V was cut by 7 bases and J by 3 bases, with 10 bases left in between.

This clonotype was observed a few times. The chain is built from TRBV18 and TRBJ2-7; 7 bases are a match to TRBD1. V shed 3 bases and J 6 bases; nucleotides not matched to a gene: 8. Germline CDR1 reads KGHSH; CDR2 reads LQKENI. The CDR3 loop spans 14 amino acids. The CDR3 DNA follows: TGTGCCAGCTCACCCAGGGGGAGTCAGGGCGAGCAGTACTTC. Encoded protein: CASSPRGSQGEQYF.

The sample holds a few counts of this clonotype. V is TRBV19 and J is TRBJ2-1; 12 bases match TRBD2. The CDR3 covers 13 residues. V gave up 3 bases and J gave up 12 bases; unmatched junction bases: 3. The V gene's germline CDR1 is LNHDA and CDR2 SQIVND (reference sequence). The CDR3 DNA reads as TGTGCCAGTAGTATGACTAGCGGGGGTTCGCAGTTCTTC. Amino acid sequence: CASSMTSGGSQFF.

V and J are TRBV28 and TRBJ2-7; possible D gene TRBD1, 5 bases. Trimming cost V 5 bases and J 2 bases, with 13 bases left between them. The CDR3 loop spans 14 amino acids. Germline V gene data show CDR1 as MDHEN and CDR2 as SYDVKM. The CDR3 DNA reads as TGTGCCAGCAGTCCCCGGACACTGACCTACGAGCAGTACTTC. Translating it yields CASSPRTLTYEQYF.

This clonotype has just a few counts. J is TRBJ2-3 and V is TRBV28; no clear D gene. The CDR3 runs to 13 residues. Trimming left V 4 bases short and J 5 bases short, with 10 bases between. The germline CDR1 and CDR2 sequences are MDHEN and SYDVKM. CDR3 amino acids: CASSSNYGDTQYF. The CDR3 nucleotides read TGTGCCAGCAGTTCCAATTACGGAGATACGCAGTATTTT.

This clonotype was seen a handful of times. The rearrangement uses TRBV28 and TRBJ2-2, with 8 bases identical to TRBD1. Trimming cost V 5 bases and J 8 bases; bases outside gene matches: 10. Per germline, CDR1 MDHEN and CDR2 SYDVKM. The CDR3 totals 15 residues. DNA of the CDR3: TGTGCCAGCAGTATCCTTGCAGGGGGCTTAGGGGAGCTGTTTTTT. This sequence encodes CASSILAGGLGELFF.

This chain links TRBV25-1 with TRBJ2-1; 9 positions agree with TRBD2. The CDR3 covers 16 residues. Germline loops: CDR1 MGHDK, CDR2 SYGVNS. V lost 6 bases and J lost 8; bases outside the gene matches: 14. CDR3 sequence: CASSPQGAGGIHEQFF. CDR3 DNA: TGTGCCAGCAGCCCACAAGGAGCGGGAGGTATCCATGAGCAGTTCTTC.

Here the CDR3 reads CASSFTQDRVQYF. CDR3 coding DNA: TGCGCCAGCAGCTTTACGCAGGACAGGGTACAGTACTTC. This rearrangement joins TRBV5-1 to TRBJ2-4; 8 nucleotides match TRBD1. This CDR3 has 13 residues. V dropped 2 bases and J dropped 13; count of bases not matched to a gene: 8. Germline CDR1 and CDR2: SGHRS and YFSETQ. Based on the CDR3 plus reference TRBV5-1 and TRBJ2-4, the full variable domain is KAGVTQTPRYLIKTRGQQVTLSCSPISGHRSVSWYQQTPGQGLQFLFEYFSETQRNKGNFPGRFSGRQFSNSRSEMNVSTLELGDSALYLCASSFTQDRVQYFGAGTRLSVL.

This clonotype occurred a few times. The rearrangement uses TRBV7-9 and TRBJ2-6; tentatively, D is TRBD1 or TRBD2 (5 bases each). This CDR3 is 14 amino acids long. V was pared by 3 bases and J by 4 bases, with 7 bases between. CDR1 and CDR2 (germline): SEHNR, FQNEAQ (reference sequence). CDR3 residues: CASSFGAGANVLTF. The CDR3 nucleotides read TGTGCCAGCAGCTTCGGGGCAGGGGCCAACGTCCTGACTTTC. Drawing the rest from reference TRBV7-9 and TRBJ2-6, the complete variable domain is DTGVSQNPRHKITKRGQNVTFRCDPISEHNRLYWYRQTLGQGPEFLTYFQNEAQLEKSRLLSDRFSAERPKGSFSTLEIQRTEQGDSAMYLCASSFGAGANVLTFGAGSRLTVL.

In this sample, this clonotype turned up a few times. V is TRBV20-1 and J is TRBJ2-3; D tentatively fits TRBD1 or TRBD2 (6 bases each). V lost 6 bases, J lost 1 base, and 17 bases lay in between. The CDR3 is 15 amino acids. The germline CDR1 and CDR2 sequences are DFQATT and SNEGSKA (reference sequence). The CDR3 reads CSALRGRDGTDTQYF. Here the CDR3 DNA reads TGCAGTGCGCTCCGGGGGCGGGATGGCACAGATACGCAGTATTTT.

This clonotype has at least ten counts. This chain uses TRBV7-3 with TRBJ2-3, with a possible D match to TRBD2 (6 bases). This CDR3 contains 15 residues. V dropped 5 bases and J dropped 0 bases, with 12 bases sitting between them. CDR1 SGHTA and CDR2 FQGTGA come from the germline V gene. This chain's CDR3 is CASSPRGRSTDTQYF. In DNA form, the CDR3 reads TGTGCCAGCAGCCCTAGAGGGAGGAGCACAGATACGCAGTATTTT.

The chain recombines TRBV28 with TRBJ1-5; tentative D call: TRBD1 (5 bases). This CDR3 has 17 amino acids. Germline CDR1 and CDR2: MDHEN and SYDVKM. Trimming removed 6 bases at V and 4 bases at J, with 22 bases between. The CDR3 here is CASSQGPRRARNQPQHF. CDR3 DNA sequence: TGTGCCAGCAGCCAAGGGCCCCGCAGGGCTCGAAATCAGCCCCAGCATTTT.

The CDR3 protein is CATSRGGGGASYEQYF. DNA of the CDR3: TGTGCCACCAGCAGAGGCGGGGGTGGCGCCTCCTACGAGCAGTACTTC. This chain connects TRBV15 to TRBJ2-7, with 7 bases matching TRBD2. CDR1 and CDR2 (germline): LNHNV, YYDKDF (reference sequence). Trimming cost V 1 base and J 0 bases; bases outside gene matches: 6. This CDR3 has 16 residues.

This clonotype was picked up many times. The V gene is TRBV28, the J gene TRBJ2-7; 11 nucleotides line up with TRBD2. V shed 2 bases, J shed 1 base, and the junction held 4 bases outside the gene matches. CDR3 length equals 16 residues. The germline V gene encodes CDR1 MDHEN and CDR2 SYDVKM. The CDR3 region has the DNA TGTGCCAGCAGTTTAACCCCTAGCGGGAGGTCCTACGAGCAGTACTTC. It codes for CASSLTPSGRSYEQYF.

The chain employs TRBV20-1 and TRBJ1-1, with D perhaps matching TRBD1 (6 bases). CDR3 length equals 14 residues. Looked up from germline, CDR1 is DFQATT and CDR2 is SNEGSKA (reference sequence). V lost 4 bases, J lost 0 bases, and 12 bases lay in between. The CDR3 loop reads CSAITGNLNTEAFF. CDR3 DNA: TGCAGTGCTATAACAGGGAACCTGAACACTGAAGCTTTCTTT.